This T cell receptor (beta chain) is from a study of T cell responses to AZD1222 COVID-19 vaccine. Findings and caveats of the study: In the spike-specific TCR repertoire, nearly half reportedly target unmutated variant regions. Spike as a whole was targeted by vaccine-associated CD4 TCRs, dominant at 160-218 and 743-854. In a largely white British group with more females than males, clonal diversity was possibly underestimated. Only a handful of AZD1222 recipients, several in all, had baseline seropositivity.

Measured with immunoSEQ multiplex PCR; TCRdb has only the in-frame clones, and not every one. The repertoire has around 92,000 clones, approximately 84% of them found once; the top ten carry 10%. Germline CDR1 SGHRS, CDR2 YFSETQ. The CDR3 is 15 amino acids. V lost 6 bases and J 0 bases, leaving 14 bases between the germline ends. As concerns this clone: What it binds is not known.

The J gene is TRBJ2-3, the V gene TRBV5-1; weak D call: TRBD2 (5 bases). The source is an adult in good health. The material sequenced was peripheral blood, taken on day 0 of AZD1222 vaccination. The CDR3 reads CASKFQRSSTDTQYF. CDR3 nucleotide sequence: TGCGCCAGCAAGTTTCAGCGGTCTAGCACAGATACGCAGTATTTT.